The sequence of this T cell receptor beta chain was determined in a study of shared clonotypes between healthy human individuals. The overall study: The study drew on a couple of women and three men aged 18 to 49 as donors.

Splitting of CD4+ cells produced CD45RA+ naive and CD45RA-negative memory subsets. The CDR3 extends over 16 amino acids. V trimming: 3 bases; J trimming: 3 bases; junction bases outside the gene matches: 3. Per the germline V gene, CDR1 is SEHNR and CDR2 is FQNEAQ (reference sequence). Study results and caveats: A generally larger estimated richness was seen in naive subsets than in memory subsets.

It was 200 to 250 ng DNA, around 33,000 T cell genomes, that sorted-subset replicate PCRs used. Measured with immunoSEQ multiplex PCR; TCRdb has only the in-frame clones, and not every one. The sample includes 1,500,000 or so clones, less than 99% of them seen just once. Turning to this clone: Antigen unknown.

This chain links TRBV7-9 with TRBJ2-3; TRBD2 matches 13 bases. Sequencing was done on a sample of naive CD4+ T cells sorted from blood. The subset is: CD45RA+ positively selected. The TCR originated in a man younger than 45 in good health. CDR3 residues: CASSFEGLAGTDTQYF. CDR3 coding DNA: TGTGCCAGCAGCTTTGAGGGACTAGCGGGAACAGATACGCAGTATTTT.